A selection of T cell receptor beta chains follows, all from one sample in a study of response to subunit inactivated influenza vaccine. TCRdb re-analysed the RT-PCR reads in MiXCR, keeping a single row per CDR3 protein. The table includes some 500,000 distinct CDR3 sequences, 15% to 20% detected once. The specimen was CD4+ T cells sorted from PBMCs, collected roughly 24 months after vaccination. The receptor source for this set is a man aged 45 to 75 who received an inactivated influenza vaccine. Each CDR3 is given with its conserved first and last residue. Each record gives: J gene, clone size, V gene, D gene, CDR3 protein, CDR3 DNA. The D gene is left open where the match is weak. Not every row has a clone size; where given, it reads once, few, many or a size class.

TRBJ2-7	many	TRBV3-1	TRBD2	CASSQGSSGRYEQYF	TGTGCCAGCAGCCAAGGATCCAGCGGGAGGTACGAGCAGTACTTC
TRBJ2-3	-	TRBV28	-	CASTISSLDTQYF	TGTGCCAGCACGATTTCTAGCCTTGATACGCAGTATTTT
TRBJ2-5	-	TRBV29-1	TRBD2	CSVDVASGGETQYF	TGCAGCGTTGATGTGGCTAGCGGAGGGGAGACCCAGTACTTC
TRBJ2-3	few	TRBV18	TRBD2	CASSAGGTGDTDTQYF	TGTGCCAGCTCAGCCGGGGGGACTGGGGACACAGATACGCAGTATTTT
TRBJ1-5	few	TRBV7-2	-	CASSLVSSGNQPQHF	TGTGCCAGCAGCTTAGTTTCTTCTGGGAATCAGCCCCAGCATTTT
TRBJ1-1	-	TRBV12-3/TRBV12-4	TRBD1	CASSLARSWTGGPTEAFF	TGTGCCAGCAGTTTAGCGAGATCCTGGACAGGGGGCCCCACTGAAGCTTTCTTT
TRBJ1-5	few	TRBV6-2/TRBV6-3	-	CASSQSTGYSNQPQHF	TGTGCCAGCAGCCAATCCACAGGATATAGCAATCAGCCCCAGCATTTT
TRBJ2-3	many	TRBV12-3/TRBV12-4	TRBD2	CASSLTSGRGTDTQYF	TGTGCCAGCAGTCTCACTAGCGGGAGGGGAACAGATACGCAGTATTTT
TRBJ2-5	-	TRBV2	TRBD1	CASSQGQGRMETQYF	TGTGCCAGCAGCCAAGGACAGGGGAGGATGGAGACCCAGTACTTC
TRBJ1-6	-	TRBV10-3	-	CAISDDSAGSPLHF	TGTGCCATCAGTGACGACAGCGCTGGTTCACCCCTCCACTTT
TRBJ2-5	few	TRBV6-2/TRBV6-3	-	CASSSPLRETQYF	TGTGCCAGCAGTTCCCCGCTCAGGGAGACCCAGTACTTC